These 15 T cell receptor beta chains share one sample of origin, sequenced in a study of identical twins listed by TCRdb under 2016. Libraries were prepared through 5' RACE. Sequencer: Illumina HiSeq 2000. TCRdb applied fastp at Q25 and MiXCR to the public reads, then kept only in-frame beta chains. All rows with the same CDR3 protein become a single entry with the most common DNA and genes. This sample lists under 800,000 distinct CDR3 sequences; 21% were detected once. The ten most abundant clones make up approximately 4.3% of the sample. This same sample was also part of a study on T cells expressing NK-cell markers.

Sequenced: PBMCs. These receptors were collected from a woman aged 18-29 years in good health.

Here the CDR3 DNA reads TGTGCCATCAGTGGTCACCAGCGGGGGTCCTACAATGAGCAGTTCTTC. Translated: CAISGHQRGSYNEQFF. The chain carries TRBV10-3 and TRBJ2-1; 8 bases map to TRBD2. This CDR3 region has 16 residues. Germline values: CDR1 ENHRY, CDR2 SYGVKD. V lost 4 bases, J lost 1 base, and 6 bases stayed unmatched.

Many counts were recorded for this clonotype. The chain carries TRBV6-4 and TRBJ2-1; D ambiguous. This CDR3 comprises 10 residues. Germline-derived CDR1 and CDR2 are MRHNA and SNTAGT. Between the trimmed V and J ends, which lost 10 bases and 7 bases, there was a span of 8 bases. The CDR3 region is CAKKRNEQFF. For the CDR3, the DNA is TGTGCCAAGAAGAGGAATGAGCAGTTCTTC.

The gene calls are TRBV9 and TRBJ1-2; tentative D call: TRBD1 (5 bases). Trimming pared 3 bases from V and 5 bases from J, leaving 14 bases between. The V gene's germline CDR1 is SGDLS and CDR2 YYNGEE. The CDR3 spans 14 residues. CDR3 sequence reads: CASSAVNQGYGYTF. In DNA, the CDR3 is TGTGCCAGCAGCGCAGTTAACCAGGGTTATGGCTACACCTTC.

This clonotype was recorded at least ten times. The chain carries TRBV20-1 and TRBJ1-4; the D is unclear. This CDR3 comprises 17 residues. Germline CDR1 DFQATT, CDR2 SNEGSKA (reference sequence). V was trimmed by 0 bases and J by 3 bases, leaving 17 bases between them. This CDR3 reads CSAREGRSPKANEKLFF. In nucleotides, the CDR3 is TGCAGTGCTAGAGAGGGTCGCAGCCCTAAGGCTAATGAAAAACTGTTTTTT.

The chain carries TRBV3-1 and TRBJ2-2; TRBD2 agrees at 15 bases. Germline-derived CDR1 and CDR2 are LGHDT and YNNKEL (reference sequence). The CDR3 has 18 amino acids. V gave up 4 bases and J gave up 5 bases; unmatched junction bases: 8. CDR3 coding DNA: TGTGCCAGCAGCCGAGGACTAGCGGGGGGGCTGACTACCGGGGAGCTGTTTTTT. It specifies CASSRGLAGGLTTGELFF.

This clonotype was seen a few times. The rearrangement links TRBV6-5 to TRBJ2-2; D is perhaps TRBD2 (5 bases). CDR3 length equals 11 residues. V lost 6 bases to trimming and J lost 13 bases, with 12 bases between them. CDR1 is MNHEY, CDR2 SVGAGI, per germline. DNA for the CDR3: TGTGCCAGCAGCCCGGGTGGAGGGCTGTTTTTT. Amino acid sequence: CASSPGGGLFF.

In its sample, this clonotype was seen a few times. CDR3 protein: CASSLGQRNSPLHF. The CDR3 DNA follows: TGTGCCAGCAGTTTGGGACAGCGTAATTCACCCCTCCACTTT. The chain employs TRBV12-3 or TRBV12-4 and TRBJ1-6; TRBD1 aligns across 7 bases. The junction had 2 bases not matched to a gene; V was cut back by 3 bases and J by 6 bases. The CDR3 totals 14 residues.

V is TRBV10-3 and J is TRBJ1-1; D is unresolved. CDR1 is ENHRY and CDR2 is SYGVKD in the germline V gene. The CDR3 sequence is 14 residues long. Trimming removed 11 bases from V and 1 base from J, with 17 bases in between. This CDR3 reads CASRAGRANTEAFF. CDR3 in DNA: TGTGCCTCCCGGGCCGGGAGGGCGAACACTGAAGCTTTCTTT.

This chain uses TRBV12-3 or TRBV12-4 with TRBJ1-2; the D is unclear. The CDR3 extends over 12 amino acids. V gave up 8 bases and J gave up 4 bases, with 11 bases separating them. CDR3 DNA sequence: TGTGCCAGCCTATCTCTGTTCTATGGCTACACCTTC. Protein: CASLSLFYGYTF.

V usage is TRBV6-1 and J usage is TRBJ2-2; no definite D call. In germline, CDR1 is MNHNS, CDR2 SASEGT. The CDR3 is 13 residues long. Trimming cost V 10 bases and J 0 bases, with 9 bases left between them. The CDR3 DNA sequence: TGTGCCACCTCTACACCGAACACCGGGGAGCTGTTTTTT. It codes for CATSTPNTGELFF.

This rearrangement joins TRBV20-1 to TRBJ2-1, with TRBD2 matching 9 bases. In germline, CDR1 is DFQATT, CDR2 SNEGSKA (reference sequence). The CDR3 is 17 residues long. V lost 3 bases, J lost 0 bases, and 9 bases stayed unmatched. For the CDR3, the DNA is TGCAGTGCTAGTAAACTAGCGGGCCTAAGCTCCTACAATGAGCAGTTCTTC. It is translated as CSASKLAGLSSYNEQFF.

The V gene is TRBV12-3 or TRBV12-4, the J gene TRBJ2-7; D is uncertain. The CDR3 sequence is 11 residues long. Trimming took 3 bases from V and 11 from J, leaving 11 bases between them. The CDR3 bases are TGTGCCAGCAGTTTCCGAGGCCCCAAGTACTTC. This codes for CASSFRGPKYF.

This clonotype has more than one count but fewer than ten. The V and J genes are TRBV10-3 and TRBJ2-1; the D gene is possibly TRBD2 (6 bases). The CDR3 has 13 residues. Germline V lookup: CDR1 ENHRY, CDR2 SYGVKD. Trimming removed 0 bases from V and 8 bases from J, with 8 bases in between. CDR3 residues: CAISESGGYEQFF. The DNA for the CDR3 is TGTGCCATCAGTGAGTCCGGGGGATATGAGCAGTTCTTC.

This clonotype was detected ten times or more. This chain links TRBV20-1 with TRBJ1-1, with D perhaps matching TRBD1 (6 bases). Germline CDR1 and CDR2: DFQATT and SNEGSKA (reference sequence). The CDR3 is 13 amino acids. V gave up 2 bases and J gave up 0 bases, with 7 bases separating them. In DNA, the CDR3 is TGCAGTGCTAGACAGGGGATGAACACTGAAGCTTTCTTT. Its translation: CSARQGMNTEAFF.

This clonotype came up a few times. This chain joins TRBV5-1 and TRBJ2-3, with 9 bases matching TRBD1. This CDR3 contains 17 residues. Germline values: CDR1 SGHRS, CDR2 YFSETQ. V trimming: 2 bases; J trimming: 3 bases; junction bases outside the gene matches: 10. CDR3 DNA: TGCGCCAGCAGCTTCTCCGGACAGGGGTCGTCGACAGATACGCAGTATTTT. It specifies CASSFSGQGSSTDTQYF.